This T cell receptor (beta chain) was captured by sequencing in a study of monozygotic twins with inflammatory bowel disease. Study-level points and caveats: IBD patients exhibited fewer clonotypes shared with other individuals than healthy twins, particularly with disease activity.

Comments on this clonotype: Its antigen is still unknown.

Every TCR library used about 3.5 ug of total RNA. Template switching introduced UMIs that contain a 6-nucleotide sample barcode. Following a re-call of the 5' RACE reads, TCRdb has one entry per CDR3 protein and lacks DNA. The sample has approximately 200,000 distinct CDR3 sequences; the top ten hold 6% to 9%. The germline gives CDR1 SGHTA, CDR2 FQGNSA. The CDR3 is 15 amino acids. Whole-blood RNA isolation (total RNA) proceeded without T cell sorting. Sequencing was done on a sample of blood. The chain joins TRBV7-2 to TRBJ2-5; with no DNA, the TCRdb D assignment of TRBD1 cannot be verified. The origin of this receptor is a human donor with ulcerative colitis or Crohn's disease, or a healthy co-twin of an affected twin (not recorded which). CDR3 loop: CASSSVGVTSETQYF.